Following are 27 T cell receptor beta chains from one sample sequenced in a study of CD8 T cells in Susac syndrome. Reverse transcription used about 0.45 to 1 ug RNA and random hexamers. TCRdb recomputed calls from the immunoSEQ multiplex PCR reads with MiXCR, one row per CDR3 protein. The data show roughly 110,000 distinct CDR3 sequences, 85% to 95% seen once. Input material: CD4+ T cells from PBMCs. The receptor source for this set is a human donor in good health.

The DNA of the CDR3 is TGTGCCACCTCTAGACCGGGAAGGGACTGGTCCTACGAGCAGTACTTC. Protein: CATSRPGRDWSYEQYF. This rearrangement joins TRBV6-2 or TRBV6-3 to TRBJ2-7; TRBD2 might be the D (6 bases). Trimming pared 10 bases from V and 1 base from J, leaving 23 bases between. The CDR3 is 16 amino acids. From germline, CDR1 is MNHEY and CDR2 SVGEGT.

This chain uses TRBV29-1 with TRBJ2-3; weak D call: TRBD1 (6 bases). V lost 7 bases and J lost 7, with 12 bases in between. The CDR3 is made up of 11 amino acids. The germline V gene encodes CDR1 SQVTM and CDR2 ANQGSEA. The CDR3: CSGQVQNTQYF. Written as DNA, the CDR3 is TGCAGCGGACAGGTTCAGAATACGCAGTATTTT.

The V call is TRBV3-1, the J call TRBJ1-2, with D possibly being TRBD1 (6 bases). Germline V lookup: CDR1 LGHDT, CDR2 YNNKEL (reference sequence). CDR3 length: 13 residues. V gave up 9 bases and J gave up 2 bases, with 13 bases separating them. The CDR3 nucleotides are TGTGCCAGTGGGGACACTGCGAACTATGGCTACACCTTC. The encoded protein is CASGDTANYGYTF.

This chain links TRBV5-1 with TRBJ1-2, with 7 bases fitting TRBD1. The trim removed 7 bases at V and 8 bases at J, leaving 17 bases unmatched. The CDR3 has 15 residues. Germline V CDR1 and CDR2: SGHRS, YFSETQ. The CDR3 DNA sequence: TGCGCCAGCCGACAAGCCCCTACAGGGGTAGAGGGCTACACCTTC. This sequence encodes CASRQAPTGVEGYTF.

The chain is built from TRBV9 and TRBJ1-1, with 7 bases fitting TRBD1. CDR3 size: 13 residues. Germline V gene sequence: CDR1 SGDLS, CDR2 YYNGEE. The V gene end was trimmed by 1 base and the J gene end by 8 bases; junction bases not matched to a gene: 5. The CDR3 reads CASSVFTGQEAFF. CDR3 DNA: TGTGCCAGCAGCGTATTCACGGGACAGGAAGCTTTCTTT.

The chain employs TRBV7-8 and TRBJ2-5; D possibly corresponds to TRBD2 (6 bases). Trimming removed 8 bases from V and 4 bases from J, with 23 bases in between. Germline lookup yields CDR1 SGHVS and CDR2 FQNEAQ. The CDR3 has 16 residues. CDR3 amino acids: CASREWRGPLRETQYF. The CDR3 DNA reads TGTGCCAGCCGGGAGTGGAGGGGACCCCTCCGAGAGACCCAGTACTTC.

The rearrangement links TRBV9 to TRBJ2-3; D not resolved. The V and J ends lost 4 bases and 2 bases respectively, with 8 bases between them. Germline assignment: CDR1 SGDLS and CDR2 YYNGEE. The CDR3 extends over 13 amino acids. The chain's CDR3 is CASSIGSTDTQYF. The CDR3 bases are TGTGCCAGCAGCATCGGCTCCACAGATACGCAGTATTTT.

The V gene is TRBV6-2 or TRBV6-3, the J gene TRBJ2-6, with 8 bases identical to TRBD1. CDR1 and CDR2 (germline): MNHEY, SVGEGT. The CDR3 runs 20 residues. V shed 5 bases, J shed 0 bases, and the junction held 15 bases outside the gene matches. CDR3 in amino acids: CASSTTFNRGRYSGANVLTF. The CDR3 region has the DNA TGTGCCAGCAGTACCACATTTAACAGGGGGAGATACTCTGGGGCCAACGTCCTGACTTTC.

CDR3: CATTQIGAGELFF. The DNA for the CDR3 is TGTGCCACCACCCAGATCGGCGCCGGGGAGCTGTTTTTT. The J gene is TRBJ2-2, the V gene TRBV6-2 or TRBV6-3; D not resolved. The CDR3 runs 13 residues. Looked up from germline, CDR1 is MNHEY and CDR2 is SVGEGT. With 10 bases removed from V and 6 bases from J, the gap between germline ends came to 15 bases.

The V call is TRBV12-3 or TRBV12-4, the J call TRBJ1-1; D might be TRBD1 (5 bases). The V gene lost 5 bases and the J gene lost 1 base, with 5 bases spanning the gap. There are 12 residues in the CDR3. The CDR3 DNA reads as TGTGCCAGCAGTAGGGGGAACACTGAAGCTTTCTTT. Residues: CASSRGNTEAFF.

This rearrangement joins TRBV5-5 to TRBJ1-2, with D possibly TRBD1 on 5 matching bases. This CDR3 has 15 residues. V was cut by 3 bases and J by 4 bases, with 16 bases left in between. Germline lookup yields CDR1 SGHKS and CDR2 YYEKEE (reference sequence). The CDR3 protein is CASSSGSLDIYGYTF. CDR3 sequence (DNA): TGTGCCAGCAGCTCGGGTTCCCTGGACATCTATGGCTACACCTTC.

The CDR3 reads CASSGLGQTGELFF. For the CDR3, the DNA is TGTGCCAGCAGTGGCCTCGGACAGACCGGGGAGCTGTTTTTT. The chain carries TRBV25-1 and TRBJ2-2, with TRBD1 as a possible D gene (6 bases). The CDR3 runs 14 residues. The V end was cut by 4 bases, the J end by 5 bases, with 11 bases between. The germline CDR1 and CDR2 sequences are MGHDK and SYGVNS. Looking up the rest from reference TRBV25-1 and TRBJ2-2 gives the full variable domain: EADIYQTPRYLVIGTGKKITLECSQTMGHDKMYWYQQDPGMELHLIHYSYGVNSTEKGDLSSESTVSRIRTEHFPLTLESARPSHTSQYLCASSGLGQTGELFFGEGSRLTVL.

This chain links TRBV7-2 with TRBJ2-2; D gene ambiguous. Trimming removed 2 bases from V and 4 bases from J, with 8 bases in between. This CDR3 spans 14 amino acids. CDR1 is SGHTA, CDR2 FQGNSA, per germline. The CDR3 is CASSLRTGTGELFF. DNA of the CDR3: TGTGCCAGCAGCTTACGAACGGGCACCGGGGAGCTGTTTTTT.

The chain is built from TRBV6-2 or TRBV6-3 and TRBJ2-7, with D hard to call. Germline V gene data show CDR1 as MNHEY and CDR2 as SVGEGT. V gave up 4 bases and J gave up 3 bases, with 25 bases separating them. This CDR3 has 18 amino acids. In nucleotides, the CDR3 is TGTGCCAGCAGTTCCCGAGTGGCGTCTAGAGGTGGGCGCTACGAGCAGTACTTC. It yields the protein CASSSRVASRGGRYEQYF.

This chain connects TRBV7-3 to TRBJ1-1; no clear D gene. The CDR3 has 13 amino acids. Germline CDR1 and CDR2: SGHTA and FQGTGA. V was pared by 5 bases and J by 5 bases, with 12 bases between. The CDR3 protein is CASSGVGDTEAFF. The CDR3 DNA is TGTGCCAGCAGCGGGGTTGGGGATACTGAAGCTTTCTTT.

This clonotype has only one observation. The V call is TRBV4-1, the J call TRBJ1-2, with D uncertain. Germline V lookup: CDR1 MGHRA, CDR2 YSYEKL. The CDR3 covers 16 residues. The germline V and J ends were trimmed by 1 base and 4 bases, with 16 bases remaining between them. CDR3 region: CASSQGGGWNGYGYTF. In DNA form, the CDR3 reads TGCGCCAGCAGCCAAGGAGGAGGGTGGAATGGCTATGGCTACACCTTC.

The J gene is TRBJ1-2, the V gene TRBV5-6, with D tentatively TRBD1 (5 bases). CDR3 length: 12 amino acids. CDR1 is SGHDT, CDR2 YYEEEE, per germline. Trimming cost V 4 bases and J 3 bases, with 7 bases left between them. The CDR3 sequence is CASSDRDYGYTF. In DNA, the CDR3 is TGTGCCAGCAGCGACAGAGACTATGGCTACACCTTC.

The V call is TRBV6-2 or TRBV6-3, the J call TRBJ1-1; 7 nucleotides line up with TRBD1. Trimming at V came to 2 bases and at J to 3 bases, leaving 3 bases not matched to a gene. This CDR3 has 14 residues. Germline-derived CDR1 and CDR2 are MNHEY and SVGEGT. This CDR3 reads CASSYGTVHTEAFF. In DNA, the CDR3 is TGTGCCAGCAGTTACGGGACAGTTCACACTGAAGCTTTCTTT.

The chain has TRBV25-1 and TRBJ2-1, with TRBD2 matching 8 bases. This CDR3 spans 15 amino acids. The trim removed 3 bases at V and 2 bases at J, leaving 3 bases unmatched. Per germline, CDR1 MGHDK and CDR2 SYGVNS. The CDR3: CASSDGGRTYNEQFF. CDR3 sequence (DNA): TGTGCCAGCAGTGATGGCGGGAGGACCTACAATGAGCAGTTCTTC. The variable domain in full, completed from reference TRBV25-1 and TRBJ2-1, reads EADIYQTPRYLVIGTGKKITLECSQTMGHDKMYWYQQDPGMELHLIHYSYGVNSTEKGDLSSESTVSRIRTEHFPLTLESARPSHTSQYLCASSDGGRTYNEQFFGPGTRLTVL.

The V and J genes are TRBV5-1 and TRBJ2-2; tentatively, D is TRBD1 (6 bases). Germline V lookup: CDR1 SGHRS, CDR2 YFSETQ. The CDR3 is made up of 17 amino acids. V lost 4 bases and J lost 3, with 19 bases in between. The CDR3 region is CASSRTQGPAYTGELFF. In DNA form, the CDR3 reads TGCGCCAGCAGCCGCACCCAGGGGCCGGCATACACCGGGGAGCTGTTTTTT.

The V and J genes are TRBV10-3 and TRBJ2-3, with 8 bases lining up with TRBD2. Looked up from germline, CDR1 is ENHRY and CDR2 is SYGVKD. CDR3 size: 14 residues. The ends lost 4 bases at V and 6 bases at J; junction bases unmatched: 6. CDR3 loop: CAISASSGLDTQYF. The CDR3 DNA sequence: TGTGCCATCAGTGCTTCTAGCGGGTTGGATACGCAGTATTTT.

CDR3 loop: CASSLDGFNGYTF. In DNA form, the CDR3 reads TGTGCCAGCAGCTTAGACGGTTTCAATGGCTACACCTTC. The chain recombines TRBV7-2 with TRBJ1-2, with no clear D. The CDR3 totals 13 residues. Germline V CDR1 and CDR2: SGHTA, FQGNSA. V was cut by 1 base and J by 6 bases, with 9 bases left in between. Together with reference TRBV7-2 and TRBJ1-2, the CDR3 gives the full variable domain: GAGVSQSPSNKVTEKGKDVELRCDPISGHTALYWYRQSLGQGLEFLIYFQGNSAPDKSGLPSDRFSAERTGGSVSTLTIQRTQQEDSAVYLCASSLDGFNGYTFGSGTRLTVV.

This chain joins TRBV11-2 and TRBJ1-1; tentatively, D is TRBD1 (6 bases). CDR1 is SGHAT and CDR2 is FQNNGV in the germline V gene. This CDR3 spans 17 amino acids. The germline V and J ends were trimmed by 0 bases and 4 bases, with 18 bases remaining between them. The CDR3 reads CASSLDAGVSYGTEAFF. CDR3 coding DNA: TGTGCCAGCAGCTTAGATGCAGGGGTTAGTTACGGCACTGAAGCTTTCTTT.

J is TRBJ2-1 and V is TRBV7-9; 9 nucleotides line up with TRBD2. From germline, CDR1 is SEHNR and CDR2 FQNEAQ (reference sequence). This CDR3 has 15 amino acids. V lost 5 bases, J lost 5 bases, and 7 bases stayed unmatched. For the CDR3, the DNA is TGTGCCAGCAGCCCCCGACTAGCGGCTCACAATGAGCAGTTCTTC. Protein: CASSPRLAAHNEQFF.

The chain couples TRBV4-3 to TRBJ1-6; 7 positions match TRBD1. Germline loops: CDR1 LGHNA, CDR2 YSLEER. CDR3 length: 19 residues. J gave up 0 bases and V 0 bases, and 8 bases lay outside the gene matches. In DNA, the CDR3 is TGCGCCAGCAGCCAAGATCCGGTGGGGACAGTCTCCTATAATTCACCCCTCCACTTT. It specifies CASSQDPVGTVSYNSPLHF.

The rearrangement joins TRBV29-1 to TRBJ1-2; 8 bases align to TRBD1. Germline CDR1 SQVTM, CDR2 ANQGSEA. With V trimmed by 5 bases and J by 4 bases, 6 bases remained unmatched. The CDR3 covers 13 residues. This chain's CDR3 is CSVRTGSAYGYTF. In DNA, the CDR3 is TGCAGCGTTAGGACAGGGTCAGCCTATGGCTACACCTTC.

The V call is TRBV24-1, the J call TRBJ1-3; tentatively, D is TRBD1 (6 bases). In germline, CDR1 is KGHDR, CDR2 SFDVKD. The CDR3 spans 16 residues. V was cut by 9 bases and J by 0 bases, with 17 bases left in between. Here the CDR3 DNA reads TGTGCCACCCCTCTGGGGGGGCCGAGCTCTGGAAACACCATATATTTT. Protein product: CATPLGGPSSGNTIYF.